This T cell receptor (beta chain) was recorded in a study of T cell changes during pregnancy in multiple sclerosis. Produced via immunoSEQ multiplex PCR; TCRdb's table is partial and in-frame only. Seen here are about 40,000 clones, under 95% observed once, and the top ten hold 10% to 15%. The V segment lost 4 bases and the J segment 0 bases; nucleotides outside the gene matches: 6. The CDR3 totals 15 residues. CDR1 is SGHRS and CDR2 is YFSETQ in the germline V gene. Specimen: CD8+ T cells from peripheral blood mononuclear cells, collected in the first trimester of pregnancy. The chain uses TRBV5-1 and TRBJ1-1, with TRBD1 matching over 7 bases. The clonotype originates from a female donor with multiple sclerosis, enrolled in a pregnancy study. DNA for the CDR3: TGCGCCAGCAGCCCATCCGGGACAGTGAACACTGAAGCTTTCTTT. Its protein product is CASSPSGTVNTEAFF.